The rows below give T cell receptor beta chains drawn from one sample of a study of radiation and T cells in renal cell carcinoma. Clones were sequenced by immunoSEQ multiplex PCR, and TCRdb holds only the in-frame ones, with some missing. The sample includes 95,000 to 150,000 clones, roughly 85% of them seen just once. The material was blood, obtained from a patient whose treatment included radiotherapy and nephrectomy. Receptor source: a woman aged 55-70 years with renal cell carcinoma. Both conserved end residues are part of each CDR3. The D gene is left open where the match is weak. The size of a clone is reported for some rows only, either as once, few or many, or as a class for expanded clones.

d_gene | j_gene | v_gene | abundance | CDR3aa | CDR3nt
NA | TRBJ2-1 | TRBV7-3 | NA | CASSSGGREQFF | TGTGCCAGCAGCTCAGGCGGCCGAGAGCAGTTCTTC
TRBD2 | TRBJ2-3 | TRBV11-2 | once | CASSLLVRGGTDTQYF | TGTGCCAGCAGCTTACTCGTTCGGGGGGGCACAGATACGCAGTATTTT
NA | TRBJ1-5 | TRBV6-9 | NA | CASSYLQDSNQPQHF | TGTGCCAGCAGTTATTTGCAGGACAGCAATCAGCCCCAGCATTTT
NA | TRBJ1-1 | TRBV19 | NA | CASSIVDRDTLNTEAFF | TGTGCCAGTAGTATAGTTGACAGAGACACTTTGAACACTGAAGCTTTCTTT
TRBD1 | TRBJ1-2 | TRBV28 | NA | CASSLAGTVEVNYGYTF | TGTGCCAGCAGTTTGGCCGGGACAGTAGAGGTTAACTATGGCTACACCTTC
TRBD1 | TRBJ1-1 | TRBV27 | NA | CASSPRQGVFWTEAFF | TGTGCCAGCAGCCCCCGACAGGGGGTATTTTGGACTGAAGCTTTCTTT
NA | TRBJ1-1 | TRBV14 | NA | CASSQGRTTEAFF | TGTGCCAGCAGTCAGGGCCGGACCACTGAAGCTTTCTTT
NA | TRBJ2-1 | TRBV9 | NA | CASSPRGDDRNEQFF | TGTGCCAGCAGCCCCCGAGGGGACGACAGGAATGAGCAGTTCTTC
TRBD1 | TRBJ2-6 | TRBV7-3 | NA | CASAGQVVSGANVLTF | TGTGCCAGCGCGGGACAGGTCGTCTCTGGGGCCAACGTCCTGACTTTC
TRBD2 | TRBJ2-5 | TRBV28 | once | CASSLTLSVSGGETQYF | TGTGCCAGCAGTTTAACCCTCTCGGTTAGCGGGGGAGAGACCCAGTACTTC
NA | TRBJ1-6 | TRBV5-1 | once | CASSLGPGGNSPLHF | TGCGCCAGCAGCTTAGGTCCGGGGGGTAATTCACCCCTCCACTTT
NA | TRBJ1-1 | TRBV7-3 | NA | CASSPDTGEAFF | TGTGCCAGCAGCCCGGACACGGGAGAAGCTTTCTTT
TRBD1 | TRBJ1-2 | TRBV28 | NA | CASTPPRDRNGYTF | TGTGCCAGCACCCCCCCCAGGGACAGGAATGGCTACACCTTC
TRBD1 | TRBJ1-5 | TRBV7-9 | NA | CASSSTGGRWGQPQHF | TGTGCCAGCAGTTCTACAGGGGGCAGGTGGGGTCAGCCCCAGCATTTT
NA | TRBJ2-3 | TRBV7-2 | NA | CASSLASDTQYF | TGTGCCAGCAGCTTAGCCTCAGATACGCAGTATTTT
TRBD2 | TRBJ2-1 | TRBV29-1 | NA | CSVDGRAYNEQFF | TGCAGCGTTGACGGGAGGGCCTACAATGAGCAGTTCTTC